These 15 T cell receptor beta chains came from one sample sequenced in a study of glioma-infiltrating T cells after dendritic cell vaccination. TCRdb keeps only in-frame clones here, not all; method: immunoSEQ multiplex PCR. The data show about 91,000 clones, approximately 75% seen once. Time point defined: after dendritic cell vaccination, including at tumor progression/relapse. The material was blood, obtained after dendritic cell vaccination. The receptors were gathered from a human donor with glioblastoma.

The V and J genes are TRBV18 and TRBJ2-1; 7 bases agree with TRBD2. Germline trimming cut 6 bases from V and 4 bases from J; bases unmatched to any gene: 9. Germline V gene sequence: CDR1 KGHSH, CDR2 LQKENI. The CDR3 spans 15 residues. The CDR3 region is CASSSGLTRYNEQFF. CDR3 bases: TGTGCCAGCTCGTCGGGACTAACGAGGTACAATGAGCAGTTCTTC.

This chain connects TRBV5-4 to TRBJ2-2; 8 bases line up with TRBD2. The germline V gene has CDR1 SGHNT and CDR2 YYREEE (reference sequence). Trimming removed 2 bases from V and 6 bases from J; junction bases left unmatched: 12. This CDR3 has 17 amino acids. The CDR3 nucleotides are TGTGCCAGCAGCTTTAGTTTAGCGGGATTCGGGGCCGGGGAGCTGTTTTTT. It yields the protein CASSFSLAGFGAGELFF.

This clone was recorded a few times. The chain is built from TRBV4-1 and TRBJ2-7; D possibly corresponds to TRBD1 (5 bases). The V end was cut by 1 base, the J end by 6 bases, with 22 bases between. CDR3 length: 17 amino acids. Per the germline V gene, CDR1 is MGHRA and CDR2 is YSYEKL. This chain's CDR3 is CASSQAWPGIVVSEQYF. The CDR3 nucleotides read TGCGCCAGCAGCCAAGCATGGCCAGGGATAGTAGTCTCCGAGCAGTACTTC.

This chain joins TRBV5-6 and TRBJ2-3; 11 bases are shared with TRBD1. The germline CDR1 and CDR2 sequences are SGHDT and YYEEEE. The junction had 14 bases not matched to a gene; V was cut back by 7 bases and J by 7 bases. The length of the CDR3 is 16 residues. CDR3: CASGFRGTGGVNTQYF. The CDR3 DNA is TGTGCCAGCGGGTTCCGCGGGACAGGGGGAGTCAATACGCAGTATTTT.

CDR3 sequence: CASSGDFSYNEQFF. Written as DNA, the CDR3 is TGTGCCAGCAGCGGGGACTTCAGCTACAATGAGCAGTTCTTC. The chain combines TRBV14 with TRBJ2-1; D perhaps matches TRBD2 (6 bases). Trimming took 5 bases from V and 3 from J, leaving 11 bases between them. Looked up from germline, CDR1 is SGHDN and CDR2 is FVKESK. The CDR3 covers 14 residues.

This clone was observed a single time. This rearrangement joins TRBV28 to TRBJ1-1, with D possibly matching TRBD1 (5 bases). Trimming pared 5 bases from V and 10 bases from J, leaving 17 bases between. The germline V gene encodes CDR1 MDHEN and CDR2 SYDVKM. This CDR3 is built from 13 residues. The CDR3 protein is CASSTPGGLVAFF. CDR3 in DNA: TGTGCCAGCAGTACTCCGGGGGGGTTGGTAGCTTTCTTT.

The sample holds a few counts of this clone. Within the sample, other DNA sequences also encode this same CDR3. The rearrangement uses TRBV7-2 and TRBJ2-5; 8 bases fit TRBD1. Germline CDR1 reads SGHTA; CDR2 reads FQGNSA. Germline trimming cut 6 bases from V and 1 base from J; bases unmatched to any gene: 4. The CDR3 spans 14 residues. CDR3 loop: CASSPDRGQETQYF. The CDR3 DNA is TGTGCCAGCAGTCCCGACAGGGGCCAAGAGACCCAGTACTTC.

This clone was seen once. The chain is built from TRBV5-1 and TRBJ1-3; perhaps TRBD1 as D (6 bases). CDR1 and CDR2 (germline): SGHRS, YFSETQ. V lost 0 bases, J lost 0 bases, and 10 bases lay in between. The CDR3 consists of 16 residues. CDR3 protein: CASSLAGTPSGNTIYF. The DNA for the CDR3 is TGCGCCAGCAGCTTGGCGGGGACACCCTCTGGAAACACCATATATTTT.

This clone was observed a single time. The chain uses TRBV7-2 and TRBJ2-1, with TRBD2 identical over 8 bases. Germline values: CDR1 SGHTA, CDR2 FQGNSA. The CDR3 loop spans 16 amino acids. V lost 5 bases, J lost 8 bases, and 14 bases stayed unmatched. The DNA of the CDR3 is TGTGCCAGCAGCCGCCTGAGGGGACTAGATGGGGATGAGCAGTTCTTC. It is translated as CASSRLRGLDGDEQFF.

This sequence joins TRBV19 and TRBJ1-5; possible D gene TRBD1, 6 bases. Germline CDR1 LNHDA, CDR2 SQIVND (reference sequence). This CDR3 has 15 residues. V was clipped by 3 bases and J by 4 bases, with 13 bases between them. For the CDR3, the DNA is TGTGCCAGTAGTATGGCACAGGGTGGTAATCAGCCCCAGCATTTT. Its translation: CASSMAQGGNQPQHF.

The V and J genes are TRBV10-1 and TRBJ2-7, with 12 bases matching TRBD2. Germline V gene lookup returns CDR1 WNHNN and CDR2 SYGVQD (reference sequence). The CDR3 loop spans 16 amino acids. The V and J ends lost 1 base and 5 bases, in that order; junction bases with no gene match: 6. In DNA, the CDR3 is TGCGCCAGCAGTGAGTTAGGACTAGCGGGGTCCCACGAGCAGTACTTC. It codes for CASSELGLAGSHEQYF.

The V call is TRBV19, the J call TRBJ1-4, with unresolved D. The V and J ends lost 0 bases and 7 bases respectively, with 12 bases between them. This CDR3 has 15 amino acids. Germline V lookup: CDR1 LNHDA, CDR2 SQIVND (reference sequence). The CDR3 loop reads CASSIEAGGREKLFF. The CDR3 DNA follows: TGTGCCAGTAGTATAGAGGCCGGCGGTCGTGAAAAACTGTTTTTT.

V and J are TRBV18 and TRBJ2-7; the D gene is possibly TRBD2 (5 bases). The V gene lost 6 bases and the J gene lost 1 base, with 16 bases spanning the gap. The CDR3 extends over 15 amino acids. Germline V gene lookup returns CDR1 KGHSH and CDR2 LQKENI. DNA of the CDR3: TGTGCCAGCTCCCCTTCTGAGGGTTGGTCCTACGAGCAGTACTTC. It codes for CASSPSEGWSYEQYF. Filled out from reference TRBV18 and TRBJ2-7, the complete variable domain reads NAGVMQNPRHLVRRRGQEARLRCSPMKGHSHVYWYRQLPEEGLKFMVYLQKENIIDESGMPKERFSAEFPKEGPSILRIQQVVRGDSAAYFCASSPSEGWSYEQYFGPGTRLTVT.

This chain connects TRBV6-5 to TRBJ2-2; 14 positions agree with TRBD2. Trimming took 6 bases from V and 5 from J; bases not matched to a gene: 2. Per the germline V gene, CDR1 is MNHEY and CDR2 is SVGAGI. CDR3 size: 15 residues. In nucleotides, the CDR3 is TGTGCCAGCAGAGGACTAGCGGGAGGAACCGGGGAGCTGTTTTTT. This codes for CASRGLAGGTGELFF.

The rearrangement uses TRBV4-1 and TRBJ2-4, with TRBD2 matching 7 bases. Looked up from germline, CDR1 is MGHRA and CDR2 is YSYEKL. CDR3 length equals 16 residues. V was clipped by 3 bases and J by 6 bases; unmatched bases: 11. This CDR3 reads CASSQAPTAGRNIQYF. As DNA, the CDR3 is TGCGCCAGCAGCCAGGCCCCCACAGCGGGACGAAACATTCAGTACTTC.